This record covers a single T cell receptor (beta chain). This specimen comes from a study of blood T cell repertoires in COVID-19. V was cut by 3 bases and J by 3 bases, with 11 bases left in between. CDR3 length equals 14 residues. Germline CDR1 reads ENHRY; CDR2 reads SYGVKD. TCRdb's copy holds only in-frame clones and misses some; the assay was immunoSEQ multiplex PCR. The repertoire consists of about 200,000 clones, with more than 85% occurring once and the leading ten covering about a tenth. The genes are TRBV10-3 and TRBJ1-2; possible D gene TRBD1, 6 bases. Sample: peripheral blood. The sequence derives from a woman between 45 and 65 years old with COVID-19, enrolled during active disease. DNA of the CDR3: TGTGCCATCAGTGACGGGGGGCCCGACTATGGCTACACCTTC. Protein product: CAISDGGPDYGYTF.